This T cell receptor beta chain was documented in a study of T cell repertoires in cytomegalovirus infection. The study, taken as a whole, reports: CMV-specific TCR beta clonotypes restricted by HLA-C dominated the ex vivo response.

The CDR3 sequence is 15 residues long. Germline CDR1 and CDR2: GTSNPN and SVGIG (reference sequence). Trimming removed 0 bases from V and 8 bases from J; junction bases left unmatched: 9. About this clonotype itself: Its antigen is not identified.

TCRdb redid the calling of the reads with MiXCR, one entry per CDR3 protein. The table shows approximately 89,000 distinct CDR3 sequences, with roughly a quarter occurring only once. The sample was CD8+ T cells from cultured PBMCs, taken from culture after CMV antigen stimulation. The source is a human donor in good health (CMV status not recorded). Some clones in this sample may be carry-over from other donors' samples. V usage is TRBV30 and J usage is TRBJ2-1, with 8 bases matching TRBD2. The CDR3 is CAWSVGREGQDEQFF. CDR3 nucleotides: TGTGCCTGGAGTGTCGGACGGGAGGGCCAGGATGAGCAGTTCTTC.